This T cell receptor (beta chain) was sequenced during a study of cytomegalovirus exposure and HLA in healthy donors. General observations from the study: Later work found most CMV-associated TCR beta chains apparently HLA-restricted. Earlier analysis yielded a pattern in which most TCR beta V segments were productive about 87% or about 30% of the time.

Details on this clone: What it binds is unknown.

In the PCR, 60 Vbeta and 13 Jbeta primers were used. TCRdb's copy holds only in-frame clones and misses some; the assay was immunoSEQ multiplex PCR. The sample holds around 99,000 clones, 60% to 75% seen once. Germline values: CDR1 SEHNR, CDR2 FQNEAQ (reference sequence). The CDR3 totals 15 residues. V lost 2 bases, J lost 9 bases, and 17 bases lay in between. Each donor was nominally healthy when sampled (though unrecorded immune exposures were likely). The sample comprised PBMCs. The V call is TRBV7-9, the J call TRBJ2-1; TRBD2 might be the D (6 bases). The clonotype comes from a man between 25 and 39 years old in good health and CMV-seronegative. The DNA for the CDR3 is TGTGCCAGCAGCTTATCATGGGGTGCCGGGGGTGAGCAGTTCTTC. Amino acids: CASSLSWGAGGEQFF.